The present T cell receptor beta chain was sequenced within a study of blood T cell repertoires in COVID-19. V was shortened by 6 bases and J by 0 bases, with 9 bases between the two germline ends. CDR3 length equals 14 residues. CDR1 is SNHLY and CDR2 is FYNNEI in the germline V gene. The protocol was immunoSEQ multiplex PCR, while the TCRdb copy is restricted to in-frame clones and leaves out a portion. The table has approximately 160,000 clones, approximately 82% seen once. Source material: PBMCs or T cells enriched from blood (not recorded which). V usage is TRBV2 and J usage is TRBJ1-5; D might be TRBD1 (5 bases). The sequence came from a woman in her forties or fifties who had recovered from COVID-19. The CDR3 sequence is CASRAGYSNQPQHF. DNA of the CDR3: TGTGCCAGCAGGGCAGGGTATAGCAATCAGCCCCAGCATTTT.